These 26 T cell receptor beta chains share one sample of origin, sequenced in a study of blood T cell repertoires in COVID-19. TCRdb keeps only in-frame clones here, not all; method: immunoSEQ multiplex PCR. This table holds about 280,000 clones, over 75% found once. Sequencing was carried out using peripheral blood. These receptors all stem from a man between 18 and 29 years old with active or convalescent COVID-19.

This clone is a singleton in its sample. The chain recombines TRBV6-6 with TRBJ2-7; TRBD1 aligns across 10 bases. The junction had 12 bases not matched to a gene; V was cut back by 5 bases and J by 2 bases. The CDR3 sequence is 17 residues long. The germline V gene has CDR1 MNHNY and CDR2 SVGAGI (reference sequence). The CDR3: CASSPTWGTGDTYEQYF. CDR3 nucleotides: TGTGCCAGCAGTCCAACGTGGGGGACAGGGGACACCTACGAGCAGTACTTC.

The genes are TRBV11-2 and TRBJ1-1; D not certain. The CDR3 extends over 15 amino acids. V lost 1 base to trimming and J lost 0 bases, with 9 bases between them. Germline CDR1 SGHAT, CDR2 FQNNGV. In nucleotides, the CDR3 is TGTGCCAGCAGCTTAGCTAGGACTGTGAACACTGAAGCTTTCTTT. Translating it yields CASSLARTVNTEAFF.

J is TRBJ1-1 and V is TRBV2; D might be TRBD1 (6 bases). V lost 2 bases to trimming and J lost 6 bases, with 13 bases between them. The CDR3 consists of 14 residues. Per the germline V gene, CDR1 is SNHLY and CDR2 is FYNNEI. The CDR3 DNA is TGTGCCAGCAGTGAATACAGGGTTGTAGCTGAAGCTTTCTTT. It yields the protein CASSEYRVVAEAFF.

CDR3 bases: TGTGCCAGCAGCTTAGAACAGGCCACTGAAGCTTTCTTT. Translated: CASSLEQATEAFF. This sequence joins TRBV7-2 and TRBJ1-1; D is possibly TRBD1 (5 bases). Germline CDR1 reads SGHTA; CDR2 reads FQGNSA. With 1 base removed from V and 4 bases from J, the gap between germline ends came to 7 bases. There are 13 residues in the CDR3.

Concerning this clone itself: Other DNA sequences within the sample encode an identical CDR3. The chain has TRBV9 and TRBJ1-6, with D hard to call. Germline V gives CDR1 SGDLS, CDR2 YYNGEE. V was pared by 0 bases and J by 7 bases, with 5 bases between. The length of the CDR3 is 13 residues. The CDR3, as DNA: TGTGCCAGCAGCGTAGCTGAGAATTCACCCCTCCACTTT. Protein: CASSVAENSPLHF.

The chain is built from TRBV7-8 and TRBJ1-2; 7 bases are shared with TRBD1. Germline V gives CDR1 SGHVS, CDR2 FQNEAQ. This CDR3 has 12 residues. Trimming removed 8 bases from V and 4 bases from J; junction bases left unmatched: 4. Here the CDR3 DNA reads TGTGCCAGCGGAAACAGGGGCTATGGCTACACCTTC. It encodes CASGNRGYGYTF.

V usage is TRBV18 and J usage is TRBJ1-5; a weak D match, TRBD1 (5 bases). The CDR3 runs 15 residues. CDR1 and CDR2 from the germline V gene are KGHSH and LQKENI. The V end was cut by 6 bases, the J end by 0 bases, with 12 bases between. CDR3 sequence (DNA): TGTGCCAGCTCTACTACCGGGGGTAGCAATCAGCCCCAGCATTTT. It encodes CASSTTGGSNQPQHF.

The CDR3 reads CASREPGQGSYEQYF. The CDR3 DNA sequence: TGTGCCAGCAGGGAACCGGGACAGGGGAGTTACGAGCAGTACTTC. The chain carries TRBV2 and TRBJ2-7; TRBD1 aligns across 10 bases. The ends lost 6 bases at V and 4 bases at J; junction bases unmatched: 9. The CDR3 has 15 amino acids. The germline V gene has CDR1 SNHLY and CDR2 FYNNEI.

This clone was recorded only once. The chain carries TRBV18 and TRBJ1-2; the D is unclear. The CDR3 length is 14 residues. V lost 0 bases to trimming and J lost 5 bases, with 10 bases between them. Germline V gene data show CDR1 as KGHSH and CDR2 as LQKENI. CDR3 region: CASSPPSRGYGYTF. For the CDR3, the DNA is TGTGCCAGCTCACCACCGTCCCGGGGATATGGCTACACCTTC.

The sample holds one count of this clone. This chain uses TRBV27 with TRBJ2-5; D call uncertain. The CDR3 has 15 amino acids. The V end was cut by 3 bases, the J end by 5 bases, with 16 bases between. Germline V gene data show CDR1 as MNHEY and CDR2 as SMNVEV (reference sequence). The CDR3 bases are TGTGCCAGCAGTTTGGTTACAGCTCCCAGGGAGACCCAGTACTTC. Translating it yields CASSLVTAPRETQYF.

V is TRBV27 and J is TRBJ1-6, with D unclear. Trimming took off 5 bases at V and 10 bases at J, with 24 bases between the two ends. Per germline, CDR1 MNHEY and CDR2 SMNVEV (reference sequence). The CDR3 has 17 amino acids. The CDR3 loop reads CASSETQVGALRSPLHF. DNA of the CDR3: TGTGCCAGCAGTGAGACCCAGGTGGGCGCCCTACGGTCACCCCTCCACTTT.

The rearrangement uses TRBV11-2 and TRBJ2-7; 12 nucleotides match TRBD2. This CDR3 is built from 15 residues. Germline CDR1 SGHAT, CDR2 FQNNGV. V gave up 5 bases and J gave up 0 bases; unmatched junction bases: 2. CDR3 DNA sequence: TGTGCCAGCAGCGCGACTAGCGGGGGCTCCTACGAGCAGTACTTC. Translation: CASSATSGGSYEQYF.

The chain couples TRBV4-1 to TRBJ2-3; D possibly corresponds to TRBD2 (5 bases). CDR1 is MGHRA, CDR2 YSYEKL, per germline. The CDR3 contains 14 residues. V was pared by 3 bases and J by 0 bases, with 7 bases between. This chain's CDR3 is CASSQRTSTDTQYF. In DNA form, the CDR3 reads TGCGCCAGCAGCCAGAGGACTAGCACAGATACGCAGTATTTT.

J is TRBJ2-3 and V is TRBV9; TRBD2 matches at 7 bases. This CDR3 contains 15 residues. Unmatched junction bases numbered 8, after V lost 4 bases and J lost 3 bases. CDR1 is SGDLS and CDR2 is YYNGEE in the germline V gene. CDR3 sequence: CASSSHPGGTDTQYF. CDR3 nucleotides: TGTGCCAGCAGCTCCCACCCGGGAGGTACAGATACGCAGTATTTT.

This sequence joins TRBV9 and TRBJ2-1, with 14 nucleotides matching TRBD2. Germline V gene data show CDR1 as SGDLS and CDR2 as YYNGEE. The CDR3 loop spans 18 amino acids. The ends lost 4 bases at V and 4 bases at J; junction bases unmatched: 10. The chain's CDR3 is CASSPRGLAGALYNEQFF. Here the CDR3 DNA reads TGTGCCAGCAGCCCAAGGGGACTAGCGGGGGCCTTATACAATGAGCAGTTCTTC.

The rearrangement uses TRBV27 and TRBJ2-7, with TRBD1 matching 8 bases. The V gene's germline CDR1 is MNHEY and CDR2 SMNVEV (reference sequence). Trimming removed 6 bases from V and 4 bases from J; junction bases left unmatched: 11. This CDR3 spans 15 amino acids. The CDR3 region has the DNA TGTGCCAGCAGGGATGTGGGACAGGCAATGTACGAGCAGTACTTC. Its protein product is CASRDVGQAMYEQYF.

DNA of the CDR3: TGTGCCAGCAGTTACTCTAAAGCGGGGGGTGTCACAGATACGCAGTATTTT. It codes for CASSYSKAGGVTDTQYF. This sequence joins TRBV6-2 or TRBV6-3 and TRBJ2-3; 9 bases align to TRBD2. The CDR3 consists of 17 residues. Germline lookup yields CDR1 MNHEY and CDR2 SVGEGT. Trimming cost V 0 bases and J 2 bases; bases outside gene matches: 6.

The chain has TRBV2 and TRBJ1-6, with TRBD1 matching 8 bases. Germline trimming cut 5 bases from V and 9 bases from J; bases unmatched to any gene: 9. This CDR3 region has 15 residues. Germline lookup yields CDR1 SNHLY and CDR2 FYNNEI. The CDR3 DNA reads as TGTGCCAGCAGTACCGCCCAGGGGGCACTTTCACCCCTCCACTTT. Translating it yields CASSTAQGALSPLHF.

The rearrangement uses TRBV5-6 and TRBJ1-1; TRBD1 matches at 11 bases. This CDR3 is built from 15 residues. Germline trimming cut 4 bases from V and 4 bases from J; bases unmatched to any gene: 6. Germline V CDR1 and CDR2: SGHDT, YYEEEE. This chain's CDR3 is CASSQGQGAGTEAFF. For the CDR3, the DNA is TGTGCCAGCAGCCAAGGACAGGGGGCAGGCACTGAAGCTTTCTTT.

The chain joins TRBV7-2 to TRBJ1-2; no reliable D call. Trimming removed 4 bases at V and 8 bases at J, with 14 bases between. The CDR3 has 13 amino acids. CDR1 is SGHTA, CDR2 FQGNSA, per germline. This CDR3 reads CASSYSGQAGYTF. The CDR3 DNA reads TGTGCCAGCAGCTATTCTGGGCAGGCGGGCTACACCTTC. Full variable domain (remainder filled in from reference TRBV7-2 and TRBJ1-2): GAGVSQSPSNKVTEKGKDVELRCDPISGHTALYWYRQSLGQGLEFLIYFQGNSAPDKSGLPSDRFSAERTGGSVSTLTIQRTQQEDSAVYLCASSYSGQAGYTFGSGTRLTVV.

V gene TRBV2 combines with J gene TRBJ1-6, with 8 bases identical to TRBD1. The CDR3 is made up of 15 amino acids. After removal of 9 bases from V and 8 bases from J, the junction contained 12 bases not matched to a gene. Germline V CDR1 and CDR2: SNHLY, FYNNEI. DNA of the CDR3: TGTGCCAGGAGAGAGACAGGGGATCTTGATTCACCCCTCCACTTT. Residues: CARRETGDLDSPLHF.

This clone has more than one count but fewer than ten. The rearrangement links TRBV19 to TRBJ1-2, with TRBD1 as a possible D gene (5 bases). Germline assignment: CDR1 LNHDA and CDR2 SQIVND (reference sequence). The CDR3 has 14 residues. Trimming stripped 11 bases from V and 0 bases from J, with 16 bases between. The CDR3 sequence: CAARGGEANYGYTF. CDR3 bases: TGTGCCGCCCGCGGGGGGGAAGCTAACTATGGCTACACCTTC.

This clone was seen a few times. This chain uses TRBV6-5 with TRBJ1-5; perhaps TRBD1 as D (6 bases). Germline values: CDR1 MNHEY, CDR2 SVGAGI. This CDR3 region has 14 residues. Trimming removed 6 bases at V and 6 bases at J, with 15 bases between. The CDR3 spells CASSPSGGGQPQHF. For the CDR3, the DNA is TGTGCCAGCAGCCCCTCGGGGGGCGGTCAGCCCCAGCATTTT.

This chain joins TRBV29-1 and TRBJ2-7; D unclear. Germline V gives CDR1 SQVTM, CDR2 ANQGSEA. Deletions cut 0 bases from V and 6 bases from J, with 18 bases between. This CDR3 region has 15 residues. As DNA, the CDR3 is TGCAGCGTTGAAGAAACAGCCGCTGGGTGGGTCGAGCAGTACTTC. Its translation: CSVEETAAGWVEQYF.

The rearrangement uses TRBV29-1 and TRBJ2-7, with 9 bases identical to TRBD1. This CDR3 region has 14 residues. Germline CDR1 reads SQVTM; CDR2 reads ANQGSEA. Germline trimming cut 7 bases from V and 3 bases from J; bases unmatched to any gene: 10. CDR3 region: CSACRDRVCYEQYF. CDR3 sequence (DNA): TGCAGCGCCTGTCGGGACAGGGTCTGCTACGAGCAGTACTTC.

The chain uses TRBV7-9 and TRBJ2-1; 12 nucleotides align to TRBD2. The length of the CDR3 is 16 residues. Germline V gene sequence: CDR1 SEHNR, CDR2 FQNEAQ (reference sequence). The trim removed 5 bases at V and 5 bases at J, leaving 7 bases unmatched. CDR3 region: CASSPPSGGANNEQFF. The CDR3 region has the DNA TGTGCCAGCAGCCCTCCTAGCGGGGGGGCTAACAATGAGCAGTTCTTC.